Below, 25 T cell receptor beta chains from the same sample are listed, as sequenced in a study of technical replicates of blood from a handful of donors. The method was immunoSEQ multiplex PCR; TCRdb's version includes in-frame clones alone and lacks a portion of them. Among 65,000 to 90,000 clones listed, 90% were seen once. Input material: PBMCs. The receptors derive from a human donor in good health. Some clones in this sample may be carry-over from other donors' samples.

This chain joins TRBV5-6 and TRBJ2-3, with TRBD1 as a possible D gene (6 bases). The CDR3 is 14 residues long. Germline V gives CDR1 SGHDT, CDR2 YYEEEE. V gave up 3 bases and J gave up 6 bases, with 14 bases separating them. The CDR3 loop reads CASSSEVGADTQYF. The CDR3 nucleotides read TGTGCCAGCAGCTCAGAAGTGGGGGCGGATACGCAGTATTTT.

In its sample, this clone was seen once. The chain is built from TRBV7-9 and TRBJ2-1; 7 bases agree with TRBD1. V shed 5 bases, J shed 6 bases, and the junction held 10 bases outside the gene matches. This CDR3 comprises 15 residues. CDR1 and CDR2 from the germline V gene are SEHNR and FQNEAQ (reference sequence). CDR3 loop: CASSPTGSPLNEQFF. CDR3 bases: TGTGCCAGCAGCCCGACAGGGTCCCCTCTCAATGAGCAGTTCTTC.

J is TRBJ2-3 and V is TRBV15; 9 bases agree with TRBD2. The V gene end was trimmed by 4 bases and the J gene end by 2 bases; junction bases not matched to a gene: 7. Germline CDR1 and CDR2: LNHNV and YYDKDF (reference sequence). CDR3 size: 16 residues. CDR3 nucleotides: TGTGCCACCAGCAAAAAAGCGGGAGGATCCACAGATACGCAGTATTTT. Residues: CATSKKAGGSTDTQYF.

V is TRBV5-8 and J is TRBJ2-3; D perhaps matches TRBD2 (6 bases). With 7 bases removed from V and 4 bases from J, the gap between germline ends came to 13 bases. Germline assignment: CDR1 SGHTS and CDR2 YDEGEE. The CDR3 is made up of 13 amino acids. The CDR3 DNA follows: TGTGCCAGCCTTCCTAGCGAGTCAGATACGCAGTATTTT. Translated, it gives CASLPSESDTQYF.

The chain combines TRBV2 with TRBJ2-1; 12 nucleotides line up with TRBD2. The junction had 4 bases not matched to a gene; V was cut back by 7 bases and J by 6 bases. CDR1 and CDR2 from the germline V gene are SNHLY and FYNNEI. This CDR3 is built from 14 residues. The CDR3 spells CASTRTSGINEQFF. The CDR3 nucleotides read TGTGCCAGCACTAGGACTAGCGGGATCAATGAGCAGTTCTTC.

The chain joins TRBV6-6 to TRBJ1-4; no clear D. Trimming left V 2 bases short and J 0 bases short, with 10 bases between. The CDR3 has 16 residues. The germline CDR1 and CDR2 sequences are MNHNY and SVGAGI (reference sequence). The CDR3 coding sequence is TGTGCCAGCAGTTACACCTTCAGTGCAACTAATGAAAAACTGTTTTTT. Its translation: CASSYTFSATNEKLFF.

The V call is TRBV19, the J call TRBJ2-2; D may be TRBD1 (6 bases). The germline CDR1 and CDR2 sequences are LNHDA and SQIVND (reference sequence). The CDR3 covers 15 residues. V lost 0 bases to trimming and J lost 6 bases, with 11 bases between them. In DNA, the CDR3 is TGTGCCAGTAGTATAGATCTCAGGGGCTCCGGGGAGCTGTTTTTT. Residues: CASSIDLRGSGELFF.

The rearrangement uses TRBV25-1 and TRBJ2-1; 7 positions match TRBD2. The CDR3 is made up of 15 amino acids. V lost 7 bases and J lost 6; bases outside the gene matches: 12. Germline lookup yields CDR1 MGHDK and CDR2 SYGVNS. The DNA of the CDR3 is TGTGCCAGCACAGTCACCCTGCGGGGGTTCAATGAGCAGTTCTTC. This translates into CASTVTLRGFNEQFF. Full variable domain (rest looked up from reference TRBV25-1 and TRBJ2-1): EADIYQTPRYLVIGTGKKITLECSQTMGHDKMYWYQQDPGMELHLIHYSYGVNSTEKGDLSSESTVSRIRTEHFPLTLESARPSHTSQYLCASTVTLRGFNEQFFGPGTRLTVL.

The V gene is TRBV6-1, the J gene TRBJ2-1, with TRBD1 as a possible D gene (6 bases). The ends were cut back, 5 bases at V and 7 bases at J, with 15 bases in the middle. The CDR3 is 14 residues long. The germline V gene has CDR1 MNHNS and CDR2 SASEGT. In nucleotides, the CDR3 is TGTGCCAGCAGTCCAAACAGGGTTACGAATGAGCAGTTCTTC. It yields the protein CASSPNRVTNEQFF.

This clone was detected ten times or more. The chain joins TRBV7-6 to TRBJ1-3; the D gene is possibly TRBD1 (6 bases). The germline V gene encodes CDR1 SGHVS and CDR2 FNYEAQ. Trimming took off 2 bases at V and 0 bases at J, with 8 bases between the two ends. CDR3 length: 15 residues. CDR3 DNA sequence: TGTGCCAGCAGCTTACAGGGGCGCTCTGGAAACACCATATATTTT. Its translation: CASSLQGRSGNTIYF.

This clone was detected only a few times. The V gene is TRBV2, the J gene TRBJ1-4, with unresolved D. Germline CDR1 is SNHLY and CDR2 is FYNNEI. The CDR3 loop spans 13 amino acids. The V end was cut by 8 bases, the J end by 6 bases, with 13 bases between. The CDR3 loop reads CASGDGIDEKLFF. Here the CDR3 DNA reads TGTGCCAGCGGAGACGGAATTGATGAAAAACTGTTTTTT. The whole variable domain, filled in from reference TRBV2 and TRBJ1-4, reads EPEVTQTPSHQVTQMGQEVILRCVPISNHLYFYWYRQILGQKVEFLVSFYNNEISEKSEIFDDQFSVERPDGSNFTLKIRSTKLEDSAMYFCASGDGIDEKLFFGSGTQLSVL.

J is TRBJ1-6 and V is TRBV6-1; D gene uncertain. V shed 4 bases and J shed 9 bases, with 10 bases lying between them. The CDR3 has 13 amino acids. The germline gives CDR1 MNHNS, CDR2 SASEGT. CDR3 region: CASSVGGGSPLHF. Written as DNA, the CDR3 is TGTGCCAGCAGTGTGGGAGGTGGTTCACCCCTCCACTTT.

The chain recombines TRBV6-1 with TRBJ1-5; 7 bases map to TRBD1. The J segment lost 6 bases and the V segment lost 7 bases, leaving 9 bases of the junction unmatched. Looked up from germline, CDR1 is MNHNS and CDR2 is SASEGT. The CDR3 runs to 14 residues. CDR3 coding DNA: TGTGCCAGCACCTGGACAGGCAATGGTCAGCCCCAGCATTTT. Its translation: CASTWTGNGQPQHF.

The chain uses TRBV19 and TRBJ1-1; 11 positions agree with TRBD1. Per the germline V gene, CDR1 is LNHDA and CDR2 is SQIVND (reference sequence). Germline trimming cut 3 bases from V and 10 bases from J; bases unmatched to any gene: 4. The CDR3 extends over 13 amino acids. The DNA for the CDR3 is TGTGCCAGTAGTATCGGCGGGACAGGGGGAGCTTTCTTT. Its translation is CASSIGGTGGAFF.

V is TRBV5-6 and J is TRBJ2-3; no reliable D call. V shed 3 bases and J shed 2 bases, with 4 bases lying between them. CDR1 is SGHDT and CDR2 is YYEEEE in the germline V gene. CDR3 length: 12 residues. CDR3 residues: CASSSYTDTQYF. DNA of the CDR3: TGTGCCAGCAGCTCGTACACAGATACGCAGTATTTT.

The rearrangement joins TRBV4-3 to TRBJ2-5; D ambiguous. Trimming pared 0 bases from V and 5 bases from J, leaving 13 bases between. CDR1 is LGHNA, CDR2 YSLEER, per germline. CDR3 length: 15 amino acids. CDR3 protein: CASSQDWPVSETQYF. The CDR3 nucleotides are TGCGCCAGCAGCCAAGACTGGCCAGTTAGCGAGACCCAGTACTTC.

The CDR3 loop is CASKGRLAGALGETQYF. The CDR3 coding sequence is TGTGCCAGTAAGGGTCGACTAGCGGGAGCCTTAGGAGAGACCCAGTACTTC. V gene TRBV19 combines with J gene TRBJ2-5; 12 nucleotides line up with TRBD2. Germline V CDR1 and CDR2: LNHDA, SQIVND (reference sequence). V lost 7 bases, J lost 4 bases, and 13 bases stayed unmatched. The CDR3 is 17 residues long.

The chain uses TRBV6-1 and TRBJ2-2; a possible D gene is TRBD2 (7 bases). Trimming shortened V by 8 bases and J by 4 bases, and 17 bases separated the two germline ends. CDR1 and CDR2 (germline): MNHNS, SASEGT. The CDR3 totals 15 residues. The CDR3 loop reads CASEEGGRVTGELFF. Here the CDR3 DNA reads TGTGCCAGCGAGGAGGGGGGGCGGGTCACCGGGGAGCTGTTTTTT.

The chain has TRBV19 and TRBJ1-1, with 8 bases fitting TRBD1. The germline gives CDR1 LNHDA, CDR2 SQIVND (reference sequence). J was trimmed by 3 bases and V by 7 bases; bases with no gene match: 4. The CDR3 extends over 13 amino acids. CDR3 residues: CASKRQGYTEAFF. CDR3 sequence (DNA): TGTGCCAGTAAAAGACAGGGGTACACTGAAGCTTTCTTT.

V usage is TRBV19 and J usage is TRBJ2-7; a possible D gene is TRBD2 (5 bases). V was trimmed by 3 bases and J by 0 bases, leaving 12 bases between them. The germline gives CDR1 LNHDA, CDR2 SQIVND (reference sequence). This CDR3 contains 15 residues. CDR3 in DNA: TGTGCCAGTAGTATCACGGGGTCCCGCTCCTACGAGCAGTACTTC. It yields the protein CASSITGSRSYEQYF.

CDR3 amino acids: CASSVGTSGGRHTQYF. As DNA, the CDR3 is TGTGCCAGCAGCGTCGGGACTAGCGGGGGTCGCCATACGCAGTATTTT. The chain combines TRBV9 with TRBJ2-3; the match to TRBD2 covers 14 bases. Per germline, CDR1 SGDLS and CDR2 YYNGEE. V dropped 2 bases and J dropped 7; count of bases not matched to a gene: 6. The CDR3 runs to 16 residues.

CDR3: CASSQDSAGGTDTQYF. The CDR3 DNA reads as TGCGCCAGCAGCCAAGATTCGGCGGGGGGAACAGATACGCAGTATTTT. The chain joins TRBV4-3 to TRBJ2-3, with TRBD2 matching over 8 bases. CDR3 size: 16 residues. Trimming cost V 0 bases and J 3 bases; bases outside gene matches: 5. Germline values: CDR1 LGHNA, CDR2 YSLEER.

J is TRBJ2-1 and V is TRBV5-1; 8 nucleotides match TRBD2. Germline lookup yields CDR1 SGHRS and CDR2 YFSETQ. The CDR3 is 15 amino acids. J was trimmed by 4 bases and V by 4 bases; bases with no gene match: 7. The CDR3 protein is CASSPRGDYYNEQFF. The CDR3 region has the DNA TGCGCCAGCAGCCCGCGGGGGGATTATTACAATGAGCAGTTCTTC.

The chain couples TRBV19 to TRBJ2-1; the D gene is possibly TRBD2 (6 bases). The V end lost 3 bases, the J end lost 5 bases, and 11 bases lay between the germline ends. Germline V gene sequence: CDR1 LNHDA, CDR2 SQIVND (reference sequence). The CDR3 spans 14 residues. The CDR3 coding sequence is TGTGCCAGTAGTATTACACTAGCAGACAATGAGCAGTTCTTC. Protein sequence: CASSITLADNEQFF.

The chain is built from TRBV18 and TRBJ1-5, with 9 bases matching TRBD1. This CDR3 has 14 amino acids. The V gene end was trimmed by 5 bases and the J gene end by 7 bases; junction bases not matched to a gene: 6. Looked up from germline, CDR1 is KGHSH and CDR2 is LQKENI. The CDR3, as DNA: TGTGCCAGCTCAACGGGACAGGGTCGACAGCCCCAGCATTTT. Translating it yields CASSTGQGRQPQHF.